The 25 T cell receptor beta chains below come from one sample, sequenced in a study of PD-L1 blockade in urothelial cancer. Assay used: immunoSEQ multiplex PCR; TCRdb lists only in-frame clones, some missing. Of approximately 110,000 clones listed, around 82% are singletons. Sequenced here: PBMCs, sampled around atezolizumab (anti-PD-L1) treatment. Receptor source: a man aged 50 to 59 with urothelial cancer.

V gene TRBV18 combines with J gene TRBJ1-2; D is undetermined. V was cut by 3 bases and J by 5 bases, with 7 bases left in between. This CDR3 comprises 12 residues. Germline CDR1 KGHSH, CDR2 LQKENI. The DNA of the CDR3 is TGTGCCAGCTCACCGACTGAGTATGGCTACACCTTC. Translated, it gives CASSPTEYGYTF.

The rearrangement uses TRBV5-8 and TRBJ2-6; D is unresolved. Germline CDR1 SGHTS, CDR2 YDEGEE. The CDR3 has 14 residues. V was pared by 1 base and J by 5 bases, with 7 bases between. CDR3 region: CASSLPLWANVLTF. The CDR3 bases are TGTGCCAGCAGCTTGCCGCTATGGGCCAACGTCCTGACTTTC.

The rearrangement uses TRBV19 and TRBJ1-5; 7 bases map to TRBD1. The CDR3 has 18 residues. Per the germline V gene, CDR1 is LNHDA and CDR2 is SQIVND (reference sequence). J lost 3 bases, V lost 1 base, and 12 bases had no gene match. The CDR3 spells CASSIVSGQSATNQPQHF. CDR3 nucleotides: TGTGCCAGTAGTATAGTTTCGGGACAGTCCGCGACCAATCAGCCCCAGCATTTT.

The genes are TRBV10-2 and TRBJ2-1; tentatively, D is TRBD2 (6 bases). This CDR3 is 14 amino acids long. Between the trimmed V and J ends, which lost 7 bases and 9 bases, there was a span of 19 bases. Per the germline V gene, CDR1 is WSHSY and CDR2 is SAAADI. The CDR3 protein is CASKEGSWGGEQFF. Here the CDR3 DNA reads TGCGCCAGCAAGGAGGGATCATGGGGAGGTGAGCAGTTCTTC.

This clone came up once. The rearrangement joins TRBV27 to TRBJ2-7; D may be TRBD1 (6 bases). From germline, CDR1 is MNHEY and CDR2 SMNVEV (reference sequence). The CDR3 extends over 15 amino acids. The ends were cut back, 8 bases at V and 3 bases at J, with 20 bases in the middle. CDR3 DNA sequence: TGTGCCAGCTCTGGTGGGGGACAAGCCAACTACGAGCAGTACTTC. This translates into CASSGGGQANYEQYF.

This chain joins TRBV5-1 and TRBJ2-5; D perhaps matches TRBD2 (5 bases). From germline, CDR1 is SGHRS and CDR2 YFSETQ. The CDR3 consists of 15 residues. V gave up 1 base and J gave up 1 base, with 11 bases separating them. The CDR3 loop reads CASSLFSSSQETQYF. The CDR3 DNA is TGCGCCAGCAGCTTGTTCTCTAGCAGCCAAGAGACCCAGTACTTC.

The chain joins TRBV18 to TRBJ1-2; 9 bases fit TRBD1. Germline V gene data show CDR1 as KGHSH and CDR2 as LQKENI. The CDR3 consists of 13 residues. J was trimmed by 8 bases and V by 0 bases; bases with no gene match: 1. For the CDR3, the DNA is TGTGCCAGCTCACCACCGACAGGGGGAGGCTACACCTTC. It is translated as CASSPPTGGGYTF.

This clone has more than one count but fewer than ten. The V call is TRBV11-3, the J call TRBJ2-2; 11 bases are shared with TRBD2. CDR3 length: 17 residues. The V segment lost 5 bases and the J segment 2 bases; nucleotides outside the gene matches: 7. Looked up from germline, CDR1 is SGHNT and CDR2 is YENEEA. The CDR3 is CASSPRLAGINTGELFF. The CDR3 DNA is TGTGCCAGCAGCCCGCGACTAGCGGGGATAAACACCGGGGAGCTGTTTTTT.

This chain uses TRBV19 with TRBJ2-7, with D tentatively TRBD2 (5 bases). Trimming removed 4 bases at V and 0 bases at J, with 16 bases between. The CDR3 runs to 16 residues. Looked up from germline, CDR1 is LNHDA and CDR2 is SQIVND (reference sequence). The CDR3 DNA is TGTGCCAGTAGTAATGGCCCTGGAGGATACTCCTACGAGCAGTACTTC. It yields the protein CASSNGPGGYSYEQYF.

V usage is TRBV5-4 and J usage is TRBJ2-5; tentatively, D is TRBD2 (6 bases). The germline CDR1 and CDR2 sequences are SGHNT and YYREEE (reference sequence). The CDR3 has 13 amino acids. CDR3 bases: TGTGCGAGCGGGCCCTACCTCCAAGAGACCCAGTACTTC. Its translation is CASGPYLQETQYF.

The chain carries TRBV7-6 and TRBJ1-1; 8 bases agree with TRBD1. The CDR3 contains 16 residues. CDR1 and CDR2 from the germline V gene are SGHVS and FNYEAQ. The V segment lost 3 bases and the J segment 10 bases; nucleotides outside the gene matches: 16. CDR3 amino acids: CASSFGTGGPPSAAFF. DNA for the CDR3: TGTGCCAGCAGCTTCGGGACAGGAGGCCCCCCCAGCGCAGCTTTCTTT.

This chain uses TRBV7-3 with TRBJ2-1, with D tentatively TRBD2 (5 bases). Germline assignment: CDR1 SGHTA and CDR2 FQGTGA. Trimming pared 5 bases from V and 2 bases from J, leaving 10 bases between. This CDR3 is built from 14 residues. CDR3 in amino acids: CASSGLAPYNEQFF. In DNA, the CDR3 is TGTGCCAGCAGCGGGCTAGCCCCCTACAATGAGCAGTTCTTC.

The chain combines TRBV2 with TRBJ2-1, with 8 bases lining up with TRBD2. CDR3 length: 12 residues. Germline lookup yields CDR1 SNHLY and CDR2 FYNNEI. V gave up 1 base and J gave up 15 bases; unmatched junction bases: 5. CDR3 loop: CASSEDSGRLFF. DNA of the CDR3: TGTGCCAGCAGTGAAGACAGCGGGAGACTGTTCTTC.

This chain's CDR3 is CASSGGNQPQHF. CDR3 nucleotides: TGTGCCAGCTCGGGGGGCAATCAGCCCCAGCATTTT. V is TRBV25-1 and J is TRBJ1-5; a possible D gene is TRBD1 (5 bases). The CDR3 length is 12 residues. The V and J ends lost 8 bases and 2 bases respectively, with 7 bases between them. Germline-derived CDR1 and CDR2 are MGHDK and SYGVNS.

This clone has just a few counts. The chain has TRBV28 and TRBJ2-7, with D possibly TRBD1 on 7 matching bases. This CDR3 spans 14 amino acids. Trimming took 7 bases from V and 5 from J, leaving 18 bases between them. CDR1 and CDR2 from the germline V gene are MDHEN and SYDVKM. CDR3 coding DNA: TGTGCCAGCACCCGCGGCGGGACAGCGAACGAGCAGTACTTC. This gives the protein CASTRGGTANEQYF. Combining the CDR3 with reference TRBV28 and TRBJ2-7 gives the whole variable domain DVKVTQSSRYLVKRTGEKVFLECVQDMDHENMFWYRQDPGLGLRLIYFSYDVKMKEKGDIPEGYSVSREKKERFSLILESASTNQTSMYLCASTRGGTANEQYFGPGTRLTVT.

This clone was observed a handful of times. The CDR3 coding sequence is TGTGCCAGCAGCCAAGAGCCAGCGGGAGGGCCCTTAGGCACCGGGGAGCTGTTTTTT. Translating gives CASSQEPAGGPLGTGELFF. This sequence joins TRBV14 and TRBJ2-2, with 10 bases aligning to TRBD2. Germline CDR1 SGHDN, CDR2 FVKESK. Germline trimming cut 0 bases from V and 4 bases from J; bases unmatched to any gene: 11. The CDR3 has 19 residues.

The sample holds one count of this clone. The J gene is TRBJ1-5, the V gene TRBV7-2, with 8 bases fitting TRBD1. Germline values: CDR1 SGHTA, CDR2 FQGNSA. The J segment lost 13 bases and the V segment lost 1 base, leaving 3 bases of the junction unmatched. This CDR3 contains 12 residues. The CDR3 loop is CASSLDRGVQHF. CDR3 bases: TGTGCCAGCAGCTTAGACAGGGGGGTTCAGCATTTT.

The V call is TRBV14, the J call TRBJ2-7; weak D call: TRBD2 (6 bases). The V and J ends lost 6 bases and 1 base respectively, with 16 bases between them. The CDR3 runs 15 residues. Germline CDR1 reads SGHDN; CDR2 reads FVKESK. CDR3: CASSRPGAWSYEQYF. The CDR3 DNA reads as TGTGCCAGCAGTCGACCGGGAGCCTGGTCCTACGAGCAGTACTTC.

The rearrangement uses TRBV5-1 and TRBJ2-1, with TRBD1 as a possible D gene (7 bases). The ends were cut back, 4 bases at V and 4 bases at J, with 12 bases in the middle. The CDR3 loop spans 14 amino acids. Germline V gene sequence: CDR1 SGHRS, CDR2 YFSETQ. Here the CDR3 reads CASSGGTVYNEQFF. CDR3 DNA sequence: TGCGCCAGCAGCGGAGGGACAGTATACAATGAGCAGTTCTTC.

J is TRBJ1-4 and V is TRBV6-5; D not certain. V was cut by 6 bases and J by 10 bases, with 9 bases left in between. This CDR3 has 11 amino acids. The germline V gene has CDR1 MNHEY and CDR2 SVGAGI. DNA of the CDR3: TGTGCCAGCAGCAACGGCGGAAAACTGTTTTTT. Amino acids: CASSNGGKLFF.

The chain employs TRBV4-2 and TRBJ2-7; D gene ambiguous. CDR3 size: 13 residues. V gave up 0 bases and J gave up 3 bases, with 6 bases separating them. CDR1 and CDR2 (germline): LGHNA, YNFKEQ. CDR3: CASSQEIRYEQYF. CDR3 bases: TGTGCCAGCAGCCAAGAAATCCGCTACGAGCAGTACTTC.

This clone has a handful of counts. CDR3 coding DNA: TGTGCCAGCAGAGCGTCGTCGTACGAGCAGTACTTC. This codes for CASRASSYEQYF. The rearrangement joins TRBV21-1 to TRBJ2-7; the tabulated D call, TRBD2, remains unverified against the DNA. TRBV21-1 is a pseudogene segment. The CDR3 spans 12 residues.

The V and J genes are TRBV28 and TRBJ1-2, with a tentative D call TRBD1 (5 bases). V was shortened by 6 bases and J by 7 bases, with 12 bases between the two germline ends. The CDR3 length is 12 residues. Germline CDR1 MDHEN, CDR2 SYDVKM. The CDR3 reads CASSTRVGGYTF. In DNA form, the CDR3 reads TGTGCCAGCAGCACCAGGGTTGGTGGCTACACCTTC.

This clone was picked up one time. V and J are TRBV4-2 and TRBJ2-1, with 11 nucleotides matching TRBD2. V was clipped by 1 base and J by 4 bases; unmatched bases: 12. The CDR3 has 19 amino acids. Germline V lookup: CDR1 LGHNA, CDR2 YNFKEQ. The CDR3 region has the DNA TGTGCCAGCAGCCAAGGGCTAGCGGGAGGAGGGGGGCCTTACAATGAGCAGTTCTTC. The encoded protein is CASSQGLAGGGGPYNEQFF.

CDR3: CSVGGGLLNTEAFF. CDR3 DNA: TGCAGCGTGGGGGGGGGACTTCTGAACACTGAAGCTTTCTTT. The chain carries TRBV29-1 and TRBJ1-1; perhaps TRBD1 as D (5 bases). Trimming shortened V by 6 bases and J by 0 bases, and 14 bases separated the two germline ends. Per germline, CDR1 SQVTM and CDR2 ANQGSEA. CDR3 size: 14 residues.